Following are 22 T cell receptor beta chains from one sample sequenced in a study of a mutant IDH1 vaccine in newly diagnosed glioma. Their antigens remain unidentified. Data came from immunoSEQ multiplex PCR; TCRdb stores just in-frame clones and leaves some out. The sample includes about 94,000 clones, over 85% seen only once; the top ten take over 0.7%. Time point specified: week 47, end of study. Vaccinated patients received 300 ug of mutant IDH1 20-mer peptide per dose, with topical imiquimod. Specimen: PBMCs, collected from a glioma patient whose treatment included an IDH1 peptide vaccine. Receptor source: a woman aged 45 to 65 with glioma.

This clone was picked up one time. The V and J genes are TRBV10-3 and TRBJ1-5; 7 bases match TRBD1. This CDR3 spans 14 amino acids. CDR1 is ENHRY, CDR2 SYGVKD, per germline. V was pared by 2 bases and J by 7 bases, with 5 bases of the junction left unmatched. The CDR3 region has the DNA TGTGCCATCAGTGAGGGGAGGGGGCCACAGCCCCAGCATTTT. This gives the protein CAISEGRGPQPQHF.

The CDR3 reads CASSLGLSGSSYNEQFF. CDR3 coding DNA: TGTGCCAGCAGCCTTGGACTTAGCGGGTCTTCCTACAATGAGCAGTTCTTC. The chain uses TRBV7-9 and TRBJ2-1; 7 nucleotides match TRBD2. This CDR3 has 17 residues. V dropped 5 bases and J dropped 1; count of bases not matched to a gene: 11. Germline loops: CDR1 SEHNR, CDR2 FQNEAQ (reference sequence).

This chain joins TRBV5-6 and TRBJ2-3; the match to TRBD2 covers 11 bases. This CDR3 is 16 amino acids long. Germline values: CDR1 SGHDT, CDR2 YYEEEE. J gave up 3 bases and V 0 bases, and 3 bases lay outside the gene matches. The chain's CDR3 is CASSLALAGGTDTQYF. CDR3 sequence (DNA): TGTGCCAGCAGCTTGGCGTTAGCGGGAGGGACAGATACGCAGTATTTT.

The V call is TRBV10-1, the J call TRBJ1-1; D not resolved. CDR3 length equals 14 residues. Germline V CDR1 and CDR2: WNHNN, SYGVQD (reference sequence). With 6 bases removed from V and 2 bases from J, the gap between germline ends came to 13 bases. The CDR3 nucleotides are TGCGCCAGCAGCGACCGGACTGGAAACACTGAAGCTTTCTTT. Amino acids: CASSDRTGNTEAFF.

V gene TRBV5-6 combines with J gene TRBJ2-3; the match to TRBD2 covers 7 bases. The germline gives CDR1 SGHDT, CDR2 YYEEEE. Unmatched junction bases numbered 15, after V lost 7 bases and J lost 4 bases. The CDR3 contains 16 residues. CDR3 nucleotide sequence: TGTGCCAGCGTCCCCCGGGTAGCGGGTAGGGCAGATACGCAGTATTTT. This encodes CASVPRVAGRADTQYF. Full variable domain (remainder filled in from reference TRBV5-6 and TRBJ2-3): DAGVTQSPTHLIKTRGQQVTLRCSPKSGHDTVSWYQQALGQGPQFIFQYYEEEERQRGNFPDRFSGHQFPNYSSELNVNALLLGDSALYLCASVPRVAGRADTQYFGPGTRLTVL.

This sequence joins TRBV5-1 and TRBJ2-7; the D is unclear. Germline V gene sequence: CDR1 SGHRS, CDR2 YFSETQ. Between the trimmed V and J ends, which lost 7 bases and 6 bases, there was a span of 17 bases. The CDR3 has 13 amino acids. DNA of the CDR3: TGCGCCAGCGGGTCGCAGTCTCCCTTCGAGCAGTACTTC. Protein: CASGSQSPFEQYF.

This chain links TRBV4-2 with TRBJ1-1; D possibly corresponds to TRBD1 (6 bases). The V end was cut by 0 bases, the J end by 8 bases, with 13 bases between. The CDR3 totals 14 residues. Per germline, CDR1 LGHNA and CDR2 YNFKEQ. The CDR3 nucleotides read TGTGCCAGCAGCCAAGATGAGTTAACAGGGGAAGCTTTCTTT. Encoded protein: CASSQDELTGEAFF.

V gene TRBV5-6 combines with J gene TRBJ2-7; 7 bases are a match to TRBD2. CDR1 is SGHDT and CDR2 is YYEEEE in the germline V gene. The CDR3 is 13 residues long. V gave up 3 bases and J gave up 2 bases; unmatched junction bases: 2. The CDR3, as DNA: TGTGCCAGCAGCTGGGGGGGAACCTACGAGCAGTACTTC. Protein product: CASSWGGTYEQYF.

This clone has just one count. This rearrangement joins TRBV7-9 to TRBJ2-5; 7 bases align to TRBD1. Germline V gene data show CDR1 as SEHNR and CDR2 as FQNEAQ (reference sequence). J lost 2 bases, V lost 2 bases, and 17 bases had no gene match. CDR3 size: 19 residues. The CDR3 coding sequence is TGTGCCAGCAGCTTATGTGGTGGACAGGCTAGAGGGACGCAAGAGACCCAGTACTTC. This translates into CASSLCGGQARGTQETQYF.

The chain joins TRBV7-6 to TRBJ2-5, with TRBD1 matching 9 bases. CDR1 and CDR2 (germline): SGHVS, FNYEAQ. The CDR3 totals 15 residues. The V and J ends lost 6 bases and 2 bases, in that order; junction bases with no gene match: 7. The CDR3 DNA reads as TGTGCCAGCAGTCTAAGGGGGACAGGGCAAGAGACCCAGTACTTC. It yields the protein CASSLRGTGQETQYF.

The chain links TRBV6-1 to TRBJ2-5, with D hard to call. CDR3 length: 14 amino acids. Germline CDR1 reads MNHNS; CDR2 reads SASEGT. V lost 4 bases to trimming and J lost 4 bases, with 13 bases between them. CDR3 sequence (DNA): TGTGCCAGCAGTGGGGCCCAGCAACGAGAGACCCAGTACTTC. Amino acids: CASSGAQQRETQYF.

This chain uses TRBV5-1 with TRBJ1-6; 7 bases agree with TRBD1. The CDR3 is made up of 14 amino acids. Germline lookup yields CDR1 SGHRS and CDR2 YFSETQ. The J segment lost 10 bases and the V segment lost 4 bases, leaving 8 bases of the junction unmatched. CDR3 region: CASSPDRVGSPLHF. CDR3 nucleotides: TGCGCCAGCAGCCCTGACAGGGTAGGATCACCCCTCCACTTT.

This clone was counted many times. The J gene is TRBJ1-1, the V gene TRBV4-1, with no clear D. V was pared by 0 bases and J by 1 base, with 6 bases between. Germline CDR1 and CDR2: MGHRA and YSYEKL. The CDR3 runs 14 residues. The CDR3 region is CASSQDTGNTEAFF. The CDR3 DNA reads TGCGCCAGCAGCCAAGATACCGGGAACACTGAAGCTTTCTTT.

The chain carries TRBV5-6 and TRBJ1-6; D gene uncertain. Trimming removed 6 bases from V and 6 bases from J, with 16 bases in between. CDR1 SGHDT and CDR2 YYEEEE come from the germline V gene. This CDR3 has 15 amino acids. CDR3 sequence: CASNSRPLSNSPLHF. CDR3 coding DNA: TGTGCCAGCAACTCCCGCCCATTAAGTAATTCACCCCTCCACTTT.

The chain recombines TRBV28 with TRBJ2-7; no definite D call. The CDR3 covers 12 residues. CDR1 and CDR2 (germline): MDHEN, SYDVKM. V was clipped by 3 bases and J by 6 bases, with 9 bases between them. The CDR3 DNA follows: TGTGCCAGCAGTTTGGAAGGGCGCGAGCAGTACTTC. It is translated as CASSLEGREQYF.

The V call is TRBV2, the J call TRBJ1-5; D possibly corresponds to TRBD1 (6 bases). Deletions cut 4 bases from V and 3 bases from J, with 13 bases between. Per germline, CDR1 SNHLY and CDR2 FYNNEI. This CDR3 has 15 amino acids. Written as DNA, the CDR3 is TGTGCCAGCAGTGCACAGGGAAACTTCAATCAGCCCCAGCATTTT. The encoded protein is CASSAQGNFNQPQHF.

The CDR3 DNA sequence: TGTGCCAGCAGCTTGCTGGAGTTGAACAGGATGGACACTGAAGCTTTCTTT. Its protein is CASSLLELNRMDTEAFF. The chain links TRBV5-4 to TRBJ1-1; D is perhaps TRBD1 (5 bases). This CDR3 is 17 amino acids long. CDR1 and CDR2 (germline): SGHNT, YYREEE (reference sequence). V was pared by 1 base and J by 3 bases, with 19 bases between.

The chain employs TRBV27 and TRBJ2-3; D call uncertain. V shed 5 bases and J shed 2 bases, with 8 bases lying between them. This CDR3 spans 13 amino acids. Germline lookup yields CDR1 MNHEY and CDR2 SMNVEV (reference sequence). The CDR3 nucleotides read TGTGCCAGCAGTAATATCCTCACAGATACGCAGTATTTT. Protein product: CASSNILTDTQYF.

This clone was seen just once. This CDR3 is also generated by other DNA sequences in the sample. The V and J genes are TRBV6-5 and TRBJ2-7; D ambiguous. Germline CDR1 MNHEY, CDR2 SVGAGI. Deletions cut 1 base from V and 5 bases from J, with 9 bases between. CDR3 size: 13 residues. CDR3 bases: TGTGCCAGCAGTTACTACCCTGGGGACGAGCAGTACTTC. This encodes CASSYYPGDEQYF.

The gene calls are TRBV19 and TRBJ1-2; D is perhaps TRBD1 (5 bases). V shed 8 bases and J shed 2 bases, with 9 bases lying between them. Germline V gene sequence: CDR1 LNHDA, CDR2 SQIVND (reference sequence). CDR3 size: 12 residues. The chain's CDR3 is CASSRDNYGYTF. Here the CDR3 DNA reads TGTGCCAGTTCCCGGGACAACTATGGCTACACCTTC.

The V gene is TRBV28, the J gene TRBJ2-7; TRBD1 is a possible D gene (5 bases). V was cut by 7 bases and J by 4 bases, with 20 bases left in between. The CDR3 extends over 15 amino acids. The germline CDR1 and CDR2 sequences are MDHEN and SYDVKM. The CDR3 region has the DNA TGTGCCAGCACACATTATATTGCCCAGGGATACGAGCAGTACTTC. Amino acid sequence: CASTHYIAQGYEQYF.

This chain joins TRBV6-6 and TRBJ1-5; D remains unclear. Germline lookup yields CDR1 MNHNY and CDR2 SVGAGI (reference sequence). V lost 7 bases and J 0 bases, leaving 13 bases between the germline ends. The CDR3 has 15 residues. As DNA, the CDR3 is TGTGCCAGCATTTTAGCGGATCCTAGCAATCAGCCCCAGCATTTT. Translating gives CASILADPSNQPQHF.